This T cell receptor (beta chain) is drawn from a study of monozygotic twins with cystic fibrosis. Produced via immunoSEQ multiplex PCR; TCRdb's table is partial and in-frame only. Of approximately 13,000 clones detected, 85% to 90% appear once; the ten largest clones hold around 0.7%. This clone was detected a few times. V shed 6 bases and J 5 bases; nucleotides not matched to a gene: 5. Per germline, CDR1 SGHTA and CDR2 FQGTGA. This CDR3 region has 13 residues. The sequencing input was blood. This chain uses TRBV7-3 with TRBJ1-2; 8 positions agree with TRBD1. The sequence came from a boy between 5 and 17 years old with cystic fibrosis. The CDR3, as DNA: TGTGCCAGCAGTCCCGGGACAGGATATGGCTACACCTTC. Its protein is CASSPGTGYGYTF.